The clone carrying this T cell receptor (beta chain) is medium-sized in the sample. Its target is unknown. The data originate from a study of blood T cells in healthy people across ages. The CDR3 length is 18 residues. Looked up from germline, CDR1 is MNHEY and CDR2 is SMNVEV (reference sequence). V lost 0 bases and J lost 4, with 16 bases in between. Findings and caveats of the study: Diversity estimated from one million T cells was considered an underestimate.

Healthy Caucasians from Russia aged about 6 to 90 served as donors. Each individual donor underwent a draw of roughly 10 milliliters of peripheral blood. Next came a second PCR, run for roughly 6 to 11 cycles, which used a sample-barcoded 5' primer along with a J-beta primer mix. Every cDNA molecule bore a tag from a template-switch adaptor containing 12 random nucleotides. One entry per CDR3 protein results from TCRdb running MiXCR on the 5' RACE reads. Counted here are over 500,000 distinct CDR3 sequences, under 65% occurring once; the ten biggest clones make up approximately 12%. The TCR was taken from a woman older than 75 in good health. The sequencing sample was made of blood. This chain links TRBV27 with TRBJ2-6, with a weak D call TRBD2 (6 bases). This chain's CDR3 is CASSLSGASASGANVLTF. In DNA form, the CDR3 reads TGTGCCAGCAGTTTATCTGGTGCTAGCGCCTCCGGGGCCAACGTCCTGACTTTC.